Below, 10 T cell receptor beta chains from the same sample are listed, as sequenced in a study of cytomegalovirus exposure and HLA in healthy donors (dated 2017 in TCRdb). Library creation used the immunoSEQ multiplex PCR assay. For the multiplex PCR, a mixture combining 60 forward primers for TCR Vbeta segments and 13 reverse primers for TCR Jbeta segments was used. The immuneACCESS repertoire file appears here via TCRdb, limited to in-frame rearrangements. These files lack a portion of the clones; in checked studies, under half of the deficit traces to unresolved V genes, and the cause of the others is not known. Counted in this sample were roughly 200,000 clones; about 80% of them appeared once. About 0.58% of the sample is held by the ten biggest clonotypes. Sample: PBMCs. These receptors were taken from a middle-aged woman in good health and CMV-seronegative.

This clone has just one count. Here the CDR3 DNA reads TGTGCCAGCAGTGAATTCGGACAGGGAGCTACTCAGCCCCAGCATTTT. This translates into CASSEFGQGATQPQHF. V gene TRBV2 combines with J gene TRBJ1-5; 8 bases align to TRBD1. J gave up 6 bases and V 2 bases, and 9 bases lay outside the gene matches. The CDR3 has 16 amino acids. Germline V lookup: CDR1 SNHLY, CDR2 FYNNEI.

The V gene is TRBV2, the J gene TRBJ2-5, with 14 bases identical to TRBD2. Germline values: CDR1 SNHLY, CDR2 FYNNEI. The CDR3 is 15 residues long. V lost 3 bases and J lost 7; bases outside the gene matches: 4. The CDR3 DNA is TGTGCCAGCAGTGATGGGACTAGCGGGGGTTGGACCCAGTACTTC. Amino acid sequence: CASSDGTSGGWTQYF.

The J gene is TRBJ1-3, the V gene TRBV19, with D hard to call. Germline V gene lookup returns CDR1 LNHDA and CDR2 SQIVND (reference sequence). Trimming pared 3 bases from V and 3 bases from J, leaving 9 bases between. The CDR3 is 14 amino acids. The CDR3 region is CASSIQRNGNTIYF. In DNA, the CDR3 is TGTGCCAGTAGTATCCAGAGGAATGGAAACACCATATATTTT.

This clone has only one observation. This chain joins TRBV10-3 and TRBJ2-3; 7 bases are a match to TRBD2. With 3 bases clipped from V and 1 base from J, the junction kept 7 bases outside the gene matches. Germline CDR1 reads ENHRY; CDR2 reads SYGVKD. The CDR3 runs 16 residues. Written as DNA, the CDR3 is TGTGCCATCAGTGACCCCCGGGGGGTCGGCACAGATACGCAGTATTTT. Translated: CAISDPRGVGTDTQYF.

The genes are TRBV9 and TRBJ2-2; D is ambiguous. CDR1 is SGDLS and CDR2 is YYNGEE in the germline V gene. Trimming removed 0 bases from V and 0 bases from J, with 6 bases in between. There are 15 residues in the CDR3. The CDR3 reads CASSVALTNTGELFF. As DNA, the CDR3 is TGTGCCAGCAGCGTAGCCCTAACGAACACCGGGGAGCTGTTTTTT.

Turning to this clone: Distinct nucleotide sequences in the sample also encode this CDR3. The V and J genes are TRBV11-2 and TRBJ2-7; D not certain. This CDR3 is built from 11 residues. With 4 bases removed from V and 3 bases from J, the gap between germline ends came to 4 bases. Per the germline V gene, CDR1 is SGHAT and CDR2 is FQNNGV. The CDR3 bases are TGTGCCAGCAGCTCGGGCTACGAGCAGTACTTC. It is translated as CASSSGYEQYF.

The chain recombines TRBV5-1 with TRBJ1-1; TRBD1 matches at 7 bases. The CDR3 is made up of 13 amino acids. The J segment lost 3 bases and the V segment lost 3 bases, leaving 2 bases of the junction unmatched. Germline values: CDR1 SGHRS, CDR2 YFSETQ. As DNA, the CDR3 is TGCGCCAGCAGCTACGGGACAGACACTGAAGCTTTCTTT. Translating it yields CASSYGTDTEAFF.

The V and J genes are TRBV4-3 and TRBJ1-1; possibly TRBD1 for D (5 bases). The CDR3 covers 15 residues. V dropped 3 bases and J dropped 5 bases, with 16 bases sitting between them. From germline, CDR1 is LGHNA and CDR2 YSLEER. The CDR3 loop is CASSQNSGGLTEAFF. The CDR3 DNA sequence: TGCGCCAGCAGCCAGAACTCCGGGGGTTTGACTGAAGCTTTCTTT.

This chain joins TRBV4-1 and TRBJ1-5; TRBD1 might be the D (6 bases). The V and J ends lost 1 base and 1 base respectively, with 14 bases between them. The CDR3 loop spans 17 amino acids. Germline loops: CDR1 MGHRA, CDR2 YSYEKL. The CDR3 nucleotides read TGCGCCAGCAGCCAAGTTCGGGGGGCCGACAGCAATCAGCCCCAGCATTTT. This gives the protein CASSQVRGADSNQPQHF.

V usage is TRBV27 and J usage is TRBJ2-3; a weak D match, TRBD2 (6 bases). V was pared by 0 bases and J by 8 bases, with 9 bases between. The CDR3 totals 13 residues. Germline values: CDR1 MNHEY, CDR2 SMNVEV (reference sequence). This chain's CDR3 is CASSLSGGVTQYF. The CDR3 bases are TGTGCCAGCAGTTTATCGGGGGGTGTTACGCAGTATTTT.